One sample yielded the 10 T cell receptor beta chains listed below, sequenced in a study of T cells in women clearing cervical HPV infection (dated by TCRdb to 2016 to 2019). The protocol used for the library was the immunoSEQ multiplex PCR assay. The table was pulled from immuneACCESS by TCRdb, which kept in-frame rearrangements only. Such tables lose some clones; where checked, under half of the loss comes from unresolved V genes, and the rest has no known cause. The sample table holds 25,000 or so clones. Over 7.5% of the sample lies in the top ten. Sequencing used blood buffy coat. The receptors here all came from a woman aged 18 to 75 with a cervical HPV16 infection that either progressed to CIN3+ or cleared (not recorded which).

As concerns this clone: Sequencing ends 3 residues short of the CDR3 end; the germline J gene provides the rest. The V gene is TRBV7-3, the J gene TRBJ1-1, with unresolved D. Germline loops: CDR1 SGHTA, CDR2 FQGTGA. CDR3 length: 13 residues. CDR3 DNA, as far as it was read: TGTGCCAGCAGCTTAGAGTTGGGCAGGGAA. Its translation is CASSLELGRE. The full CDR3 is CASSLELGREAFF.

In regard to this clone: The read comes to an end 3 residues before the CDR3 does, leaving the germline J gene to fill in the end. The V gene is TRBV2, the J gene TRBJ2-1; D is perhaps TRBD2 (6 bases). CDR3 size: 14 residues. The ends were cut back, 8 bases at V and 1 base at J, with 12 bases in the middle. Germline CDR1 and CDR2: SNHLY and FYNNEI. The sequenced part of the CDR3 DNA is TGTGCCAGCGTTGGGGACTGGTCCTACAATGAG. Its protein is CASVGDWSYNE. The entire CDR3 protein is CASVGDWSYNEQFF. Variable domain in full (rest from reference TRBV2 and TRBJ2-1): EPEVTQTPSHQVTQMGQEVILRCVPISNHLYFYWYRQILGQKVEFLVSFYNNEISEKSEIFDDQFSVERPDGSNFTLKIRSTKLEDSAMYFCASVGDWSYNEQFFGPGTRLTVL.

As for this clone: The read finishes 3 residues shy of the CDR3 end, and the germline J gene is used to complete it. The V call is TRBV5-1, the J call TRBJ2-1; tentatively, D is TRBD2 (6 bases). This CDR3 comprises 14 residues. V dropped 1 base and J dropped 7 bases, with 12 bases sitting between them. CDR1 is SGHRS, CDR2 YFSETQ, per germline. The CDR3 is CASSLIGLLNEQFF. The part of the CDR3 DNA that was read is TGCGCCAGCAGCTTGATCGGACTACTAAATGAG.

A note on this clone: The read ends 3 residues shy of where the CDR3 ends; the end is completed using the germline J gene. This chain links TRBV20-1 with TRBJ2-4; D perhaps matches TRBD2 (7 bases). This CDR3 region has 17 residues. Germline CDR1 reads DFQATT; CDR2 reads SNEGSKA (reference sequence). Between the trimmed V and J ends, which lost 6 bases and 0 bases, there was a span of 21 bases. CDR3 bases read: TGCAGTGCCCGCCCCAGGGGAGGGACACTAGCCAAAAACATT. Translation: CSARPRGGTLAKNI. The full CDR3 protein is CSARPRGGTLAKNIQYF.

A remark on this clone: The read is 3 residues too short to cover the CDR3 end, so that end is filled in from the germline J gene. V is TRBV5-1 and J is TRBJ2-3; a possible D gene is TRBD2 (7 bases). The CDR3 covers 14 residues. Germline CDR1 SGHRS, CDR2 YFSETQ. Trimming cost V 0 bases and J 3 bases, with 8 bases left between them. CDR3 in amino acids: CASSLEGGTDTQYF. The part of the CDR3 DNA that was read is TGCGCCAGCAGCTTGGAGGGGGGGACAGATACG.

As for this clone: The CDR3 goes on 3 residues after the read ends, and that part is filled in from the germline J gene. The V call is TRBV19, the J call TRBJ2-1; TRBD2 aligns across 14 bases. From germline, CDR1 is LNHDA and CDR2 SQIVND (reference sequence). With V trimmed by 5 bases and J by 7 bases, 16 bases remained unmatched. The CDR3 has 19 amino acids. The covered CDR3 bases are TGTGCCAGTAGTGATGGGGGAGGGACTAGCGGGAGCGGATGGAATGAG. This gives the protein CASSDGGGTSGSGWNE. The full CDR3 reads CASSDGGGTSGSGWNEQFF.

On this clone: The read falls 3 residues short of the CDR3 end, and the missing part is taken from the germline J gene. The chain combines TRBV30 with TRBJ1-2; a possible D gene is TRBD1 (5 bases). There are 14 residues in the CDR3. Trimming shortened V by 2 bases and J by 2 bases, and 12 bases separated the two germline ends. Per the germline V gene, CDR1 is GTSNPN and CDR2 is SVGIG (reference sequence). The sequenced CDR3 bases are TGTGCCTGGAGTCGGATGACAGTCAACTATGGC. Its protein product is CAWSRMTVNYG. The whole CDR3 reads CAWSRMTVNYGYTF. Looking up the rest from reference TRBV30 and TRBJ1-2 gives the full variable domain: SQTIHQWPATLVQPVGSPLSLECTVEGTSNPNLYWYRQAAGRGLQLLFYSVGIGQISSEVPQNLSASRPQDRQFILSSKKLLLSDSGFYLCAWSRMTVNYGYTFGSGTRLTVV.

Worth noting for this clone: The CDR3 end lies 3 residues beyond the end of the read and is filled in from the germline J gene. The genes are TRBV6-2 or TRBV6-3 and TRBJ2-5, with a possible D match to TRBD1 (7 bases). The CDR3 totals 14 residues. Germline CDR1 MNHEY, CDR2 SVGEGT. Trimming took 6 bases from V and 5 from J, leaving 16 bases between them. CDR3 sequence: CASRSGGPRETQYF. The covered CDR3 bases are TGTGCCAGCAGGTCAGGGGGGCCGCGGGAGACC.

Regarding this clone: The read finishes 3 residues shy of the CDR3 end, and the germline J gene is used to complete it. The V and J genes are TRBV6-1 and TRBJ1-1; TRBD1 is a possible D gene (6 bases). CDR1 is MNHNS and CDR2 is SASEGT in the germline V gene. V dropped 0 bases and J dropped 4 bases, with 15 bases sitting between them. The CDR3 contains 16 residues. The part of the CDR3 DNA that was read is TGTGCCAGCAGTGAAGCGCACGTAAGGGGGGGCACTGAA. Translation gives CASSEAHVRGGTE. The CDR3 as a whole reads CASSEAHVRGGTEAFF.

About this clone itself: The CDR3 end falls 3 residues outside the read, so it is completed with the germline J gene. The rearrangement joins TRBV7-8 to TRBJ2-5, with TRBD1 matching 7 bases. CDR1 is SGHVS, CDR2 FQNEAQ, per germline. V gave up 4 bases and J gave up 2 bases; unmatched junction bases: 4. CDR3 size: 14 residues. The DNA read from the CDR3 is TGTGCCAGCAGCTGGAACAGGGGTCAAGAGACC. It is translated as CASSWNRGQET. The full-length CDR3 reads as CASSWNRGQETQYF.